A selection of T cell receptor beta chains follows, all from one sample in a study of T cells expressing NK-cell markers. With the 5' RACE reads reprocessed, TCRdb shows one record per CDR3 protein and no DNA. Its table lists fewer than 400,000 distinct CDR3 sequences. Sequenced material: blood T cells: a sorted CD56 or NKG2C T cell subset, CD4+ or CD8+ T cells, or bulk PBMC T cells (not recorded which). These TCRs come from a woman between 50 and 59 years old in good health. Both conserved end residues are part of each CDR3. Each record gives: V gene, CDR3 length, J gene, CDR3 protein.

V gene: TRBV11-1
CDR3 length: 14
J gene: TRBJ2-3
CDR3 protein: CASSSGQGSGTQYF

V gene: TRBV14
CDR3 length: 16
J gene: TRBJ2-7
CDR3 protein: CASSHQGTRKPYEQYF

V gene: TRBV5-5
CDR3 length: 16
J gene: TRBJ2-4
CDR3 protein: CASSFFLVGGENIQYF

V gene: TRBV29-1
CDR3 length: 14
J gene: TRBJ2-3
CDR3 protein: CTTGAGGPLDTQYF

V gene: TRBV5-5
CDR3 length: 13
J gene: TRBJ2-3
CDR3 protein: CASSWGPGDTQYF

V gene: TRBV12-3/TRBV12-4
CDR3 length: 16
J gene: TRBJ2-1
CDR3 protein: CASSWTSGTTYNEQFF

V gene: TRBV7-9
CDR3 length: 15
J gene: TRBJ2-2
CDR3 protein: CASSLEGTPTGELFF

V gene: TRBV20-1
CDR3 length: 14
J gene: TRBJ2-7
CDR3 protein: CSASLLAGVGEQYF

V gene: TRBV28
CDR3 length: 15
J gene: TRBJ1-1
CDR3 protein: CASSPPSLLNTEAFF

V gene: TRBV9
CDR3 length: 14
J gene: TRBJ1-6
CDR3 protein: CASSRDITNSPLHF

V gene: TRBV7-9
CDR3 length: 17
J gene: TRBJ2-7
CDR3 protein: CASSSPRPSGGSYEQYF

V gene: TRBV5-1
CDR3 length: 15
J gene: TRBJ2-1
CDR3 protein: CASSPRTGTYNEQFF

V gene: TRBV15
CDR3 length: 15
J gene: TRBJ1-5
CDR3 protein: CATSGDSESNQPQHF

V gene: TRBV20-1
CDR3 length: 15
J gene: TRBJ2-5
CDR3 protein: CSARDLKGGQETQYF

V gene: TRBV5-1
CDR3 length: 14
J gene: TRBJ2-7
CDR3 protein: CASSSSKDSWQQYF

V gene: TRBV10-3
CDR3 length: 16
J gene: TRBJ2-1
CDR3 protein: CASSTPNLAGAYEQFF

V gene: TRBV5-6
CDR3 length: 16
J gene: TRBJ2-3
CDR3 protein: CASSSRQLLNTDTQYF

V gene: TRBV10-3
CDR3 length: 15
J gene: TRBJ2-3
CDR3 protein: CAISGDRVSADTQYF

V gene: TRBV11-2
CDR3 length: 14
J gene: TRBJ2-5
CDR3 protein: CASTWSGTEETQYF

V gene: TRBV9
CDR3 length: 14
J gene: TRBJ2-3
CDR3 protein: CASSVGGAGDTQYF

V gene: TRBV7-9
CDR3 length: 15
J gene: TRBJ2-3
CDR3 protein: CASSLGWKITDTQYF

V gene: TRBV5-1
CDR3 length: 14
J gene: TRBJ2-2
CDR3 protein: CASSLFDSTGELFF